A selection of T cell receptor beta chains follows, all from one sample in a study of immune cell composition in non-small cell lung cancer. Sequencing used immunoSEQ multiplex PCR; TCRdb keeps in-frame clones, though not all of them. The profile covers approximately 6,000 clones, with approximately 70% appearing a single time and under 6% taken by the ten largest. Sequencing used non-adjacent lung tissue. These receptors came from a human donor with non-small cell lung cancer. The CDR3 runs from the conserved cysteine through the conserved F or W. D genes are given only for firm matches. Clone size appears in some rows only: once, few, many, or a class for an expanded clone.

V gene	CDR3 length	clone size	D gene	J gene	CDR3 DNA	CDR3 protein
TRBV7-2	16	NA	TRBD2	TRBJ2-5	TGTGCCAGCAGCTCAAATACCGGGACTACCCATTCGACCCAGTACTTC	CASSSNTGTTHSTQYF
TRBV7-2	14	NA	TRBD1	TRBJ2-7	TGTGCCAGCAGCTTGGGACAGGCGAAATACGAGCAGTACTTC	CASSLGQAKYEQYF
TRBV6-1	17	NA	TRBD1	TRBJ2-3	TGTGCCAGCAGTGAAGCTCCCCTTAAGACAGGGACAGATACGCAGTATTTT	CASSEAPLKTGTDTQYF
TRBV28	15	NA	NA	TRBJ1-5	TGTGCCAGCAGCCGCCTAGGGGGGGCGAATCAGCCCCAGCATTTT	CASSRLGGANQPQHF
TRBV5-1	15	NA	TRBD1	TRBJ2-7	TGCGCCAGCAGCTTGGCGACAGGGGGAGGTTACGAGCAGTACTTC	CASSLATGGGYEQYF
TRBV6-1	15	NA	TRBD1	TRBJ2-7	TGTGCCAGCAATTTTGACAGGGGAAGCTCCTACGAGCAGTACTTC	CASNFDRGSSYEQYF
TRBV28	12	few	TRBD1	TRBJ1-1	TGTGCCAGCAGTTTATCCACAGGGGTGGCTTTCTTT	CASSLSTGVAFF
TRBV5-6	14	medium-sized	NA	TRBJ2-7	TGTGCCAGCAGCCACTGGGGCAAGACCTACGAGCAGTACTTC	CASSHWGKTYEQYF
TRBV10-3	15	NA	NA	TRBJ2-1	TGTGCCGTCAGCGGAAGGGGGAGCTCCTACAATGAGCAGTTCTTC	CAVSGRGSSYNEQFF
TRBV4-1	17	NA	TRBD2	TRBJ2-1	TGCGCCAGCAGCCAAGGGCTAGCGGGGGGGCCCCGAGGGGAGCAGTTCTTC	CASSQGLAGGPRGEQFF
TRBV6-4	16	NA	TRBD1	TRBJ1-3	TGTGCCAGCAGCCTGACAGGGGCTCCCTCTGGAAACACCATATATTTT	CASSLTGAPSGNTIYF
TRBV9	12	few	NA	TRBJ1-3	TGTGCCAGCAGCGAGGAGGGAAACACCATATATTTT	CASSEEGNTIYF
TRBV9	19	once	NA	TRBJ2-6	TGTGCCAGCAGCCTCATCTTGAGCGGGTTACTAACTGGGGCCAACGTCCTGACTTTC	CASSLILSGLLTGANVLTF
TRBV6-4	15	few	TRBD1	TRBJ1-1	TGTGCCAGCAGTGACTCGGCAACAGGGGAAAATGAAGCTTTCTTT	CASSDSATGENEAFF
TRBV19	13	NA	TRBD1	TRBJ2-7	TGTGCCAGTAGGGGACAGGGGGCCTACGAGCAGTACTTC	CASRGQGAYEQYF
TRBV4-1	16	NA	NA	TRBJ1-4	TGCGCCAGCAGCCTTCGGGGGGAGGTAACTAATGAAAAACTGTTTTTT	CASSLRGEVTNEKLFF
TRBV10-2	16	NA	TRBD1	TRBJ1-1	TGCGCCAGCAGTGATTTCGCGACAGGGTGGAACACTGAAGCTTTCTTT	CASSDFATGWNTEAFF
TRBV28	11	few	NA	TRBJ2-7	TGTGCCAGCAGCCCGTACTACGAGCAGTACTTC	CASSPYYEQYF
TRBV5-5	15	few	TRBD1	TRBJ1-6	TGTGCCAGCAGCCAGGGACAGGGGAGGAATTCACCCCTCCACTTT	CASSQGQGRNSPLHF
TRBV7-2	14	NA	NA	TRBJ2-5	TGTGCCAGCAGCTTAGTTTCCCAGGGAGAGACCCAGTACTTC	CASSLVSQGETQYF
TRBV19	15	NA	NA	TRBJ1-2	TGTGCCAGTAGTATTCTAGGCGCGCGGAACTATGGCTACACCTTC	CASSILGARNYGYTF
TRBV28	15	NA	TRBD2	TRBJ2-1	TGTGCCAGCAGCCCCCCCGGGACTAGCATCAATGAGCAGTTCTTC	CASSPPGTSINEQFF
TRBV5-4	15	NA	NA	TRBJ2-7	TGTGCCAGCAGCCCCAAAGGTAACAGAGCCTACGAGCAGTACTTC	CASSPKGNRAYEQYF
TRBV4-1	16	NA	NA	TRBJ2-1	TGCGCCAGCAGCCAAGAGTCGGCTAGCGCCTACAATGAGCAGTTCTTC	CASSQESASAYNEQFF
TRBV11-2	14	NA	TRBD1	TRBJ1-4	TGTGCCAGCAGCCTGGGACAGGGGAGTGAAAAACTGTTTTTT	CASSLGQGSEKLFF
TRBV18	16	NA	NA	TRBJ2-7	TGTGCCAGCTCACCACGACAGCTAATAAGCTCCTACGAGCAGTACTTC	CASSPRQLISSYEQYF
TRBV5-8	18	NA	TRBD2	TRBJ2-3	TGTGCCAGCAGCTTGAAAAGGGGTAGCGGGAGGAGCACAGATACGCAGTATTTT	CASSLKRGSGRSTDTQYF